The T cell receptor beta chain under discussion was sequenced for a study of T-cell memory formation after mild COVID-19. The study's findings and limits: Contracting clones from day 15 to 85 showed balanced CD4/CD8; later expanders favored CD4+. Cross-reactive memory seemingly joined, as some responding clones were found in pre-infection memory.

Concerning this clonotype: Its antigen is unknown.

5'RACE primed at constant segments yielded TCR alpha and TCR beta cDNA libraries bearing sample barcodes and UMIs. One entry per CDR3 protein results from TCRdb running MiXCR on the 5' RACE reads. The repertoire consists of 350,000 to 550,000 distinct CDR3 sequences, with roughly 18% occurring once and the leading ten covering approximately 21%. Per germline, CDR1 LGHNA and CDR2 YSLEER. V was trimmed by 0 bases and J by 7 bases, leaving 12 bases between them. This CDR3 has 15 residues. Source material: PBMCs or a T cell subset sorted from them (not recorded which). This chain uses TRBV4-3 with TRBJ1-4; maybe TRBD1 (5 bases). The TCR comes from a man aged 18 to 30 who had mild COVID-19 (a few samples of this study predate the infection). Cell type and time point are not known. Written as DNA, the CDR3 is TGCGCCAGCAGCCAAGACGGGGCGCGAGGTGAAAAACTGTTTTTT. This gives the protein CASSQDGARGEKLFF.